These 3 T cell receptor beta chains originate from one sample sequenced in a study of shared clonotypes between healthy human individuals. Repertoires were generated with immunoSEQ multiplex PCR, while TCRdb's copy carries only in-frame clones and drops some. The table has more than 400,000 clones, 90% to 96% seen once. The source material was naive CD4+ T cells sorted from blood. The sample's subset: CD45RA+ positively selected. All receptors come from a woman aged 25 to 39 in good health.

The chain uses TRBV9 and TRBJ1-4, with 7 bases that match TRBD1. Trimming cost V 3 bases and J 7 bases; bases outside gene matches: 3. Germline V gene lookup returns CDR1 SGDLS and CDR2 YYNGEE. The CDR3 is 13 residues long. CDR3 coding DNA: TGTGCCAGCAGCGCCGGGACAGCTGAAAAACTGTTTTTT. This translates into CASSAGTAEKLFF.

The chain has TRBV5-4 and TRBJ1-1; D is undetermined. The CDR3 consists of 14 residues. V dropped 1 base and J dropped 3 bases, with 10 bases sitting between them. The germline V gene has CDR1 SGHNT and CDR2 YYREEE (reference sequence). CDR3 coding DNA: TGTGCCAGCAGCTTGATTTTCGGGGACACTGAAGCTTTCTTT. Its translation is CASSLIFGDTEAFF.

This chain links TRBV11-2 with TRBJ2-7; the D gene could be TRBD1 or TRBD2 (5 bases each). V lost 5 bases to trimming and J lost 2 bases, with 22 bases between them. Germline V gene sequence: CDR1 SGHAT, CDR2 FQNNGV. The CDR3 has 17 residues. The CDR3 bases are TGTGCCAGCAGCCCCCTACAGGCTTGGGGGTCTCCCTACGAGCAGTACTTC. Amino acid sequence: CASSPLQAWGSPYEQYF. Supplemented by reference TRBV11-2 and TRBJ2-7, the full variable domain reads EAGVAQSPRYKIIEKRQSVAFWCNPISGHATLYWYQQILGQGPKLLIQFQNNGVVDDSQLPKDRFSAERLKGVDSTLKIQPAKLEDSAVYLCASSPLQAWGSPYEQYFGPGTRLTVT.